This T cell receptor beta chain is from a study of blood T cells in healthy people across ages. Across the whole study: About one barcoded TCR beta cDNA was captured per two T cells. Study-wide findings and caveats: Among long-lived donors, naive CD4+ cells were more numerous and diversity higher than in aged donors. Per million T cells, TCR beta diversity dropped about linearly as age rose. Donor CMV status was unknown, possibly confounding expanded clonotype changes.

Concerning this clonotype itself: The antigen is undetermined.

A sample-barcoded 5' primer and a J-beta primer mix were used in a second PCR of about 7 to 12 cycles. MiXCR, applied by TCRdb to the 5' RACE reads, yields one record per CDR3 protein. The table includes 1.5 million to 2 million distinct CDR3 sequences, 25% to 30% detected once. The CDR3 totals 14 residues. CDR1 and CDR2 (germline): SEHNR, FQNEAQ (reference sequence). The trim removed 4 bases at V and 6 bases at J, leaving 8 bases unmatched. The sample comprised blood. This rearrangement joins TRBV7-9 to TRBJ1-1, with 7 bases fitting TRBD1. This receptor was obtained from a woman in her thirties in good health. The CDR3 spells CASSYPTGDAEAFF. For the CDR3, the DNA is TGTGCCAGCAGCTACCCAACAGGGGACGCTGAAGCTTTCTTT.